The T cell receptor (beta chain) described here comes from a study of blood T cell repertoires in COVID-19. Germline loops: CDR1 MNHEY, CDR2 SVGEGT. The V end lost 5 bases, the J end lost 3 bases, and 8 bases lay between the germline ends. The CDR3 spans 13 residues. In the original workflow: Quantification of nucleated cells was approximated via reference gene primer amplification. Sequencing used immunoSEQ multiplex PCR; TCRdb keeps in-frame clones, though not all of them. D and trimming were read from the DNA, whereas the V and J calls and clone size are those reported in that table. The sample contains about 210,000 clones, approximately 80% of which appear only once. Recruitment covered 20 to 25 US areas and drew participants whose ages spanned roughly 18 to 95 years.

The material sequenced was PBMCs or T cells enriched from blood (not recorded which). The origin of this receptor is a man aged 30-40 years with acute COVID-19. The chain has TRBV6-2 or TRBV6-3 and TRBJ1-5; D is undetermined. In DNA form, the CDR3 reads TGTGCCAGCAGTCGTACTAACAATCAGCCCCAGCATTTT. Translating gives CASSRTNNQPQHF.